This T cell receptor beta chain stems from a study of cytomegalovirus exposure and HLA in healthy donors. As for the study in general: There were 117 million unique TCR beta sequences, drawn from roughly 200 million T cells, in an earlier analysis. Broader study findings: Later on, an analysis found that several of the most significant clusters appeared to be linked to common viral pathogens, which included parvovirus B19. Some public TCRs appeared in many individuals, while most sequences were rare.

PCR used 60 Vbeta primers and 13 Jbeta primers. The table came from immunoSEQ multiplex PCR; TCRdb's copy has only in-frame clones and leaves some out. Of 150,000 or so clones in the sample, about four fifths were seen once. V shed 4 bases, J shed 7 bases, and the junction held 13 bases outside the gene matches. The V gene's germline CDR1 is SNHLY and CDR2 FYNNEI. The CDR3 loop spans 16 amino acids. As regards this clone: The antigen remains undetermined.

The material sequenced was PBMCs. The TCR comes from a man in his forties or fifties in good health and CMV-seropositive. This chain connects TRBV2 to TRBJ2-7; 10 bases fit TRBD1. This CDR3 is CASSVGSTGGIGEQYF. CDR3 in DNA: TGTGCCAGCAGTGTAGGTTCGACAGGGGGCATAGGAGAGCAGTACTTC.